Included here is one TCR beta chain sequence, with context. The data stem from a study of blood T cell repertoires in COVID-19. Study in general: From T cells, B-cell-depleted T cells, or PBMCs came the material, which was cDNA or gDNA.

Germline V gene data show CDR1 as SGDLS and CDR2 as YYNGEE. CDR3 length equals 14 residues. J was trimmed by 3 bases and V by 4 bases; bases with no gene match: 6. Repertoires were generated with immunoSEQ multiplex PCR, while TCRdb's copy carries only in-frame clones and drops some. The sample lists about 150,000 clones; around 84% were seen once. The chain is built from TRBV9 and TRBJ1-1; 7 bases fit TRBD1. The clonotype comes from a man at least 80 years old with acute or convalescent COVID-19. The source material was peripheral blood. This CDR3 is CASSKGAQDTEAFF. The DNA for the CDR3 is TGTGCCAGCAGCAAGGGGGCGCAGGACACTGAAGCTTTCTTT.